Presented here are 23 T cell receptor beta chains from one specimen sequenced in a study of OX40 agonist ivuxolimab in advanced cancers. To prepare the library, the immunoSEQ multiplex PCR assay was applied. In TCRdb, the immuneACCESS table is reduced to in-frame sequences with V and J assigned. These tables do not hold every clone; where another copy was compared, an unresolved V gene accounts for under half, and the others remain unexplained. For this sample the table gives tens of thousands of clones, of which nearly 90% were detected only once. The top ten constitute around 12% of the sample. This material consisted of CD4+ or CD8+ T cells sorted from blood, taken in a trial of the OX40 agonist ivuxolimab. All receptors come from an adult with an advanced solid tumor such as melanoma, head and neck, liver or kidney cancer.

This chain joins TRBV27 and TRBJ2-3; 12 bases line up with TRBD2. CDR1 is MNHEY, CDR2 SMNVEV, per germline (reference sequence). Trimming took 5 bases from V and 4 from J; bases not matched to a gene: 13. The CDR3 runs to 18 residues. CDR3 sequence (DNA): TGTGCCAGCAGTCCGGCTAGCGGGGGGGGCGGGTTTGCAGATACGCAGTATTTT. It is translated as CASSPASGGGGFADTQYF.

The chain uses TRBV7-3 and TRBJ2-1; 10 bases align to TRBD2. The length of the CDR3 is 15 residues. V shed 4 bases and J 6 bases; nucleotides not matched to a gene: 6. CDR1 and CDR2 (germline): SGHTA, FQGTGA. The chain's CDR3 is CASSSPSGSGNEQFF. As DNA, the CDR3 is TGTGCCAGCAGCTCCCCTAGCGGGAGCGGCAATGAGCAGTTCTTC.

This clone was observed a few times. The chain joins TRBV28 to TRBJ1-1; D not resolved. This CDR3 contains 15 residues. Per germline, CDR1 MDHEN and CDR2 SYDVKM. Trimming left V 2 bases short and J 5 bases short, with 15 bases between. CDR3 amino acids: CASSLPSGGRTEAFF. The CDR3 DNA is TGTGCCAGCAGTTTACCCTCGGGAGGGAGGACTGAAGCTTTCTTT.

In DNA form, the CDR3 reads TGTGCCAGCAGCTTAGCGAGTCTAGTAGAGCAGTGGTTCTTC. It codes for CASSLASLVEQWFF. The chain is built from TRBV7-8 and TRBJ2-1; D unclear. The germline V and J ends were trimmed by 0 bases and 15 bases, with 18 bases remaining between them. The CDR3 is 14 amino acids. CDR1 and CDR2 (germline): SGHVS, FQNEAQ. The full variable domain, completed using reference TRBV7-8 and TRBJ2-1, is GAGVSQSPRYKVAKRGQDVALRCDPISGHVSLFWYQQALGQGPEFLTYFQNEAQLDKSGLPSDRFFAERPEGSVSTLKIQRTQQEDSAVYLCASSLASLVEQWFFGPGTRLTVL.

The chain is built from TRBV6-5 and TRBJ1-1, with no clear D. This CDR3 has 13 amino acids. CDR1 is MNHEY and CDR2 is SVGAGI in the germline V gene. Trimming shortened V by 7 bases and J by 5 bases, and 14 bases separated the two germline ends. Written as DNA, the CDR3 is TGTGCCAGCACCCCGGCGCGGAGAACTGAAGCTTTCTTT. Encoded protein: CASTPARRTEAFF.

This clone has just a few counts. The chain links TRBV5-6 to TRBJ2-7; D gene ambiguous. There are 9 residues in the CDR3. V was cut by 5 bases and J by 4 bases, with 1 base left in between. Per the germline V gene, CDR1 is SGHDT and CDR2 is YYEEEE. The CDR3 sequence is CASSYEQYF. Here the CDR3 DNA reads TGTGCCAGCAGTTACGAGCAGTACTTC. The variable domain in full, with the rest retrieved from reference TRBV5-6 and TRBJ2-7, is DAGVTQSPTHLIKTRGQQVTLRCSPKSGHDTVSWYQQALGQGPQFIFQYYEEEERQRGNFPDRFSGHQFPNYSSELNVNALLLGDSALYLCASSYEQYFGPGTRLTVT.

The genes are TRBV13 and TRBJ1-2, with D maybe TRBD1 (5 bases). From germline, CDR1 is PRHDT and CDR2 FYEKMQ (reference sequence). Trimming took 5 bases from V and 6 from J, leaving 13 bases between them. This CDR3 has 13 residues. CDR3 amino acids: CASSPGGSDGYTF. The DNA of the CDR3 is TGTGCCAGCAGCCCGGGGGGGAGCGATGGCTACACCTTC.

This clone has only a few counts. This rearrangement joins TRBV4-1 to TRBJ1-1, with 7 nucleotides matching TRBD1. V lost 3 bases, J lost 5 bases, and 9 bases stayed unmatched. This CDR3 spans 15 amino acids. Per germline, CDR1 MGHRA and CDR2 YSYEKL. The CDR3 DNA reads TGCGCCAGCAGCCATCCCGGAACAGGGGTAACTGAAGCTTTCTTT. Residues: CASSHPGTGVTEAFF.

The chain uses TRBV18 and TRBJ2-1; perhaps TRBD2 as D (5 bases). V lost 3 bases, J lost 5 bases, and 17 bases lay in between. Germline V gene sequence: CDR1 KGHSH, CDR2 LQKENI. The CDR3 has 16 amino acids. CDR3 in amino acids: CASSPYRGPADNEQFF. In DNA, the CDR3 is TGTGCCAGCTCACCGTATAGAGGGCCGGCGGACAATGAGCAGTTCTTC. Complete variable domain (other parts from reference TRBV18 and TRBJ2-1): NAGVMQNPRHLVRRRGQEARLRCSPMKGHSHVYWYRQLPEEGLKFMVYLQKENIIDESGMPKERFSAEFPKEGPSILRIQQVVRGDSAAYFCASSPYRGPADNEQFFGPGTRLTVL.

V gene TRBV6-1 combines with J gene TRBJ1-1, with D perhaps matching TRBD1 (5 bases). Germline CDR1 MNHNS, CDR2 SASEGT. The CDR3 has 13 residues. V dropped 3 bases and J dropped 1 base, with 6 bases sitting between them. CDR3 loop: CASSEGGNTEAFF. The CDR3 DNA reads TGTGCCAGCAGTGAGGGGGGGAACACTGAAGCTTTCTTT.

The chain is built from TRBV25-1 and TRBJ1-1; D possibly corresponds to TRBD1 (6 bases). The CDR3 is 13 amino acids. Germline V gene lookup returns CDR1 MGHDK and CDR2 SYGVNS. Trimming stripped 7 bases from V and 1 base from J, with 10 bases between. Here the CDR3 reads CASIRGPNTEAFF. The CDR3 nucleotides are TGTGCCAGCATCAGGGGCCCGAACACTGAAGCTTTCTTT. Full variable domain (outside the CDR3, taken from reference TRBV25-1 and TRBJ1-1): EADIYQTPRYLVIGTGKKITLECSQTMGHDKMYWYQQDPGMELHLIHYSYGVNSTEKGDLSSESTVSRIRTEHFPLTLESARPSHTSQYLCASIRGPNTEAFFGQGTRLTVV.

The genes are TRBV19 and TRBJ2-5; D possibly corresponds to TRBD2 (6 bases). Germline assignment: CDR1 LNHDA and CDR2 SQIVND (reference sequence). The CDR3 totals 17 residues. Between the trimmed V and J ends, which lost 1 base and 3 bases, there was a span of 18 bases. The CDR3 here is CASSIAPSARLEETQYF. DNA of the CDR3: TGTGCCAGTAGTATAGCCCCTAGCGCCCGGTTAGAAGAGACCCAGTACTTC.

The genes are TRBV7-3 and TRBJ1-1; D uncertain. The ends were cut back, 4 bases at V and 6 bases at J, with 9 bases in the middle. The CDR3 loop spans 12 amino acids. CDR1 SGHTA and CDR2 FQGTGA come from the germline V gene. CDR3 loop: CASSSPPAEAFF. The CDR3, as DNA: TGTGCCAGCAGCTCGCCCCCGGCTGAAGCTTTCTTT.

This chain links TRBV5-4 with TRBJ2-7; the D is unclear. V was clipped by 4 bases and J by 4 bases, with 15 bases between them. Germline CDR1 reads SGHNT; CDR2 reads YYREEE (reference sequence). The CDR3 length is 14 residues. The CDR3 spells CASSVGPGRYEQYF. CDR3 DNA: TGTGCCAGCAGCGTCGGCCCCGGTCGTTACGAGCAGTACTTC.

This clone was detected only a few times. The chain links TRBV5-1 to TRBJ2-7; 7 nucleotides match TRBD1. Germline CDR1 reads SGHRS; CDR2 reads YFSETQ. Trimming cost V 3 bases and J 3 bases; bases outside gene matches: 6. The length of the CDR3 is 14 residues. The CDR3: CASSYSGTDYEQYF. CDR3 bases: TGCGCCAGCAGCTATTCCGGGACAGACTACGAGCAGTACTTC.

This sequence joins TRBV6-5 and TRBJ2-7, with D perhaps TRBD1 or TRBD2 (5 bases each). The CDR3 sequence is 15 residues long. The V end was cut by 2 bases, the J end by 1 base, with 12 bases between. Germline CDR1 reads MNHEY; CDR2 reads SVGAGI. The CDR3 coding sequence is TGTGCCAGCAGTTACGGCAGGGAGCCTTCCTACGAGCAGTACTTC. Protein: CASSYGREPSYEQYF.

This clone showed up just once. The chain carries TRBV19 and TRBJ1-5; D is uncertain. CDR1 and CDR2 from the germline V gene are LNHDA and SQIVND (reference sequence). V lost 1 base and J 5 bases, leaving 12 bases between the germline ends. CDR3 length: 15 residues. The CDR3 DNA reads as TGTGCCAGTAGTATAGCGACCCGAGCCCATCAGCCCCAGCATTTT. As protein: CASSIATRAHQPQHF.

The V gene is TRBV5-4, the J gene TRBJ2-3, with D perhaps matching TRBD1 (5 bases). CDR3 size: 11 residues. The germline CDR1 and CDR2 sequences are SGHNT and YYREEE (reference sequence). The V gene lost 7 bases and the J gene lost 7 bases, with 10 bases spanning the gap. CDR3 loop: CASLRGNTQYF. CDR3 bases: TGTGCCAGCTTAAGGGGAAATACGCAGTATTTT.

The CDR3: CASSSTYEQYF. The CDR3 DNA reads as TGTGCCAGCAGCTCGACCTACGAGCAGTACTTC. The J gene is TRBJ2-7, the V gene TRBV9; unclear D gene. Trimming shortened V by 4 bases and J by 2 bases, and 4 bases separated the two germline ends. CDR3 length: 11 residues. Germline V lookup: CDR1 SGDLS, CDR2 YYNGEE. The complete variable domain, with remaining parts taken from reference TRBV9 and TRBJ2-7, reads DSGVTQTPKHLITATGQRVTLRCSPRSGDLSVYWYQQSLDQGLQFLIQYYNGEERAKGNILERFSAQQFPDLHSELNLSSLELGDSALYFCASSSTYEQYFGPGTRLTVT.

This clone was recorded only once. The rearrangement joins TRBV19 to TRBJ2-7; perhaps TRBD2 as D (6 bases). The CDR3 totals 14 residues. V was cut by 5 bases and J by 1 base, with 12 bases left in between. Germline CDR1 reads LNHDA; CDR2 reads SQIVND (reference sequence). DNA of the CDR3: TGTGCCAGTAGTCCGGGACTCCTATCCTACGAGCAGTACTTC. Its protein is CASSPGLLSYEQYF. Using reference TRBV19 and TRBJ2-7 for the parts outside the CDR3, the full variable domain is DGGITQSPKYLFRKEGQNVTLSCEQNLNHDAMYWYRQDPGQGLRLIYYSQIVNDFQKGDIAEGYSVSREKKESFPLTVTSAQKNPTAFYLCASSPGLLSYEQYFGPGTRLTVT.

This chain connects TRBV27 to TRBJ1-2; the match to TRBD1 covers 7 bases. Germline CDR1 and CDR2: MNHEY and SMNVEV (reference sequence). J gave up 8 bases and V 6 bases, and 12 bases lay outside the gene matches. This CDR3 comprises 14 residues. Here the CDR3 DNA reads TGTGCCAGCAGCGAAAGAGGCCAGGGGGGCGGCTACACCTTC. It yields the protein CASSERGQGGGYTF.

The chain joins TRBV5-1 to TRBJ1-1; D uncertain. V was clipped by 3 bases and J by 0 bases, with 21 bases between them. The CDR3 is 18 amino acids. CDR1 and CDR2 (germline): SGHRS, YFSETQ. The CDR3 region has the DNA TGCGCCAGCAGCTCTTTTGGATCGGAGATACTTATGAACACTGAAGCTTTCTTT. Translation gives CASSSFGSEILMNTEAFF.

A single count supports this clone. V gene TRBV30 combines with J gene TRBJ2-7; 7 nucleotides align to TRBD1. Germline assignment: CDR1 GTSNPN and CDR2 SVGIG (reference sequence). V lost 2 bases and J lost 2; bases outside the gene matches: 9. The CDR3 is 15 amino acids. CDR3 sequence: CAWSTGTGAAYEQYF. The CDR3 DNA is TGTGCCTGGAGTACGGGAACAGGGGCCGCCTACGAGCAGTACTTC.